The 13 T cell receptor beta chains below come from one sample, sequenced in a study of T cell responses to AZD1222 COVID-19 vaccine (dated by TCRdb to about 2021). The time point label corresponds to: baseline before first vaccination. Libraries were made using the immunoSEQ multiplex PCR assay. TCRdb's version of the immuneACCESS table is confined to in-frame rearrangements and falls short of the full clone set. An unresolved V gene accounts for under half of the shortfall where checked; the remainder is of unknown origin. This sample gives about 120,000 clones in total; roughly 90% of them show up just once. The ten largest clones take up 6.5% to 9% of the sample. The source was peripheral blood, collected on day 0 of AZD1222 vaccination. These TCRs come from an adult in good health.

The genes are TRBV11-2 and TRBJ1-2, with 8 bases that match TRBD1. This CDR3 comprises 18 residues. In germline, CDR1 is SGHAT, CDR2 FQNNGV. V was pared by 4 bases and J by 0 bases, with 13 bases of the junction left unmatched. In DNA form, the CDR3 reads TGTGCCAGCAGCTCTGTGCGGGACAGGCGACTTACTAACTATGGCTACACCTTC. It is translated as CASSSVRDRRLTNYGYTF.

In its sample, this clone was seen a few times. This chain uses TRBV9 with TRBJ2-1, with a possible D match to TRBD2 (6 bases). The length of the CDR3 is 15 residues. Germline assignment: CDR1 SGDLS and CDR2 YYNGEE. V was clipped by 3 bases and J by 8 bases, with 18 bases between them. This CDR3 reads CASSEEGLPEDEQFF. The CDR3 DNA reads TGTGCCAGCAGCGAGGAGGGACTCCCCGAGGATGAGCAGTTCTTC.

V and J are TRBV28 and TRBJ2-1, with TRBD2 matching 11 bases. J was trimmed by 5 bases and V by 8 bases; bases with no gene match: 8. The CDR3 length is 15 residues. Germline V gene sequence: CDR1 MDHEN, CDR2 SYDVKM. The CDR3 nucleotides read TGTGCCAGCGGAGGACTAGCGGGTTCCGACAATGAGCAGTTCTTC. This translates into CASGGLAGSDNEQFF.

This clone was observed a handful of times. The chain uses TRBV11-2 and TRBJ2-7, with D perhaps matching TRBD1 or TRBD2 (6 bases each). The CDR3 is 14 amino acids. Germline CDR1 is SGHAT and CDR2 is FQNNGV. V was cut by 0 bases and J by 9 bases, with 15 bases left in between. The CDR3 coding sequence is TGTGCCAGCAGCTTAGATCTGACACAGGGAGGGCAGTACTTC. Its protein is CASSLDLTQGGQYF.

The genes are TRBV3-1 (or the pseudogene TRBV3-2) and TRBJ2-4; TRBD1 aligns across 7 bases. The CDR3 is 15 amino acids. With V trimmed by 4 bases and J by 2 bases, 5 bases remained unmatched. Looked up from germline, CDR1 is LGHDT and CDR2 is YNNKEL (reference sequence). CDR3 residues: CASSRRQGSKNIQYF. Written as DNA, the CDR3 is TGTGCCAGCAGCCGTCGACAGGGATCCAAAAACATTCAGTACTTC.

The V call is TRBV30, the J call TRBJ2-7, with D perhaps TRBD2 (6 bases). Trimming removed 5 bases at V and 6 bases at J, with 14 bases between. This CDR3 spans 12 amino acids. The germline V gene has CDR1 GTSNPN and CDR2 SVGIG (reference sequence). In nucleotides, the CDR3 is TGTGCCTGGGGGGACTCGCGGAGCGAGCAGTACTTC. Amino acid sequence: CAWGDSRSEQYF.

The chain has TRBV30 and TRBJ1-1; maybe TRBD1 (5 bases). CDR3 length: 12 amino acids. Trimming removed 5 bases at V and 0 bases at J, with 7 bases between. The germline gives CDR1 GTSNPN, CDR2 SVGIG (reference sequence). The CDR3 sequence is CAWEGMNTEAFF. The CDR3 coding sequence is TGTGCCTGGGAGGGGATGAACACTGAAGCTTTCTTT. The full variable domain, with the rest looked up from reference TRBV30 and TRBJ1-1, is SQTIHQWPATLVQPVGSPLSLECTVEGTSNPNLYWYRQAAGRGLQLLFYSVGIGQISSEVPQNLSASRPQDRQFILSSKKLLLSDSGFYLCAWEGMNTEAFFGQGTRLTVV.

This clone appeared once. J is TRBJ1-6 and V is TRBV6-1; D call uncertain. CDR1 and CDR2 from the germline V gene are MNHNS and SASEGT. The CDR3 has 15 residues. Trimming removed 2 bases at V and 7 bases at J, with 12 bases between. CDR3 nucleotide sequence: TGTGCCAGCAGTGAAACTGCCCCGAGGAATTCACCCCTCCACTTT. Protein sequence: CASSETAPRNSPLHF.

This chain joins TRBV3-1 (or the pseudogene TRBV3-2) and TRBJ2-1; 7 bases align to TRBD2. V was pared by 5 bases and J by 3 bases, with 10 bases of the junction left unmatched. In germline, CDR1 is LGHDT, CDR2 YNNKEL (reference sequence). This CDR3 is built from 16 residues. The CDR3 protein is CASSSQAGDNYNEQFF. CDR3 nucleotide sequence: TGTGCCAGCAGCTCCCAGGCGGGAGATAACTACAATGAGCAGTTCTTC.

CDR3 sequence: CASSYQSGSDYF. The DNA for the CDR3 is TGTGCCAGCAGTTACCAAAGCGGATCCGATTATTTT. This chain links TRBV6-6 with TRBJ2-3; D is perhaps TRBD2 (5 bases). Trimming cost V 2 bases and J 15 bases, with 15 bases left between them. The CDR3 is 12 residues long. CDR1 is MNHNY, CDR2 SVGAGI, per germline (reference sequence).

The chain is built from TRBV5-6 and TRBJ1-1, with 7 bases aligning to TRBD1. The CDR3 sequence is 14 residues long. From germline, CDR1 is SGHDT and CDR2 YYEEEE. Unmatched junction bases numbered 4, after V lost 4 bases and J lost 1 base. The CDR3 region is CASSGRDRNTEAFF. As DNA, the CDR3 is TGTGCCAGCAGCGGCCGGGACAGGAACACTGAAGCTTTCTTT.

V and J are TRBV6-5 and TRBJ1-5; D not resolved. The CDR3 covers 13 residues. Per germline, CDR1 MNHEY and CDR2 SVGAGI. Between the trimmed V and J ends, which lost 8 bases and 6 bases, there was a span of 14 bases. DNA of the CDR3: TGTGCCAGCGCCCTCCGGGGATTTCAGCCCCAGCATTTT. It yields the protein CASALRGFQPQHF.

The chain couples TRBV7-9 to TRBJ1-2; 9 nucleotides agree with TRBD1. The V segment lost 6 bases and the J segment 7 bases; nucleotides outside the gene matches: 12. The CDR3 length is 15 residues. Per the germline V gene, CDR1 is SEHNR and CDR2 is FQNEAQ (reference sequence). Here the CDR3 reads CASRAPQGAAVGYTF. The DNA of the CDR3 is TGTGCCAGCAGGGCTCCACAGGGGGCAGCGGTTGGCTACACCTTC.